These 31 T cell receptor beta chains share one sample of origin, sequenced in a study of blood T cell repertoires in COVID-19. Measured with immunoSEQ multiplex PCR; TCRdb has only the in-frame clones, and not every one. Of around 41,000 clones listed, approximately 86% are singletons. Sequenced sample: peripheral blood. The origin of the receptors is a woman aged 80 or over with active COVID-19.

CDR3: CASSYQKDRPNYGYTF. CDR3 coding DNA: TGTGCCAGCAGTTACCAGAAGGACAGACCAAACTATGGCTACACCTTC. V is TRBV6-5 and J is TRBJ1-2, with D perhaps matching TRBD1 (6 bases). Germline values: CDR1 MNHEY, CDR2 SVGAGI. The CDR3 loop spans 16 amino acids. The V gene lost 2 bases and the J gene lost 2 bases, with 15 bases spanning the gap.

The chain joins TRBV6-4 to TRBJ2-1; unclear D gene. The CDR3 is made up of 13 amino acids. Trimming removed 2 bases from V and 8 bases from J, with 10 bases in between. Germline lookup yields CDR1 MRHNA and CDR2 SNTAGT. The CDR3 protein is CASSDGVLDEQFF. Here the CDR3 DNA reads TGTGCCAGCAGTGACGGAGTTTTGGATGAGCAGTTCTTC.

The V gene is TRBV5-4, the J gene TRBJ1-5; D unresolved. CDR1 is SGHNT and CDR2 is YYREEE in the germline V gene (reference sequence). V was shortened by 4 bases and J by 2 bases, with 10 bases between the two germline ends. CDR3 size: 14 residues. CDR3 amino acids: CASSPQRGNQPQHF. As DNA, the CDR3 is TGTGCCAGCAGCCCACAGAGGGGCAATCAGCCCCAGCATTTT.

The rearrangement joins TRBV24-1 to TRBJ1-2; TRBD1 aligns across 8 bases. Germline-derived CDR1 and CDR2 are KGHDR and SFDVKD. With V trimmed by 2 bases and J by 2 bases, 3 bases remained unmatched. The CDR3 runs 15 residues. The CDR3 loop reads CATSDSRTGNYGYTF. The CDR3 DNA reads TGTGCCACCAGTGATTCCCGGACAGGGAACTATGGCTACACCTTC.

The CDR3 sequence is CAWSGGGGLETQYF. The CDR3 nucleotides are TGTGCCTGGAGTGGCGGGGGGGGTCTGGAGACCCAGTACTTC. This sequence joins TRBV30 and TRBJ2-5; 9 bases line up with TRBD2. The germline gives CDR1 GTSNPN, CDR2 SVGIG (reference sequence). The CDR3 sequence is 14 residues long. V trimming: 1 base; J trimming: 5 bases; junction bases outside the gene matches: 5.

The rearrangement links TRBV7-3 to TRBJ2-1; 8 nucleotides line up with TRBD1. Unmatched junction bases numbered 11, after V lost 4 bases and J lost 12 bases. The CDR3 loop spans 14 amino acids. Germline V gene sequence: CDR1 SGHTA, CDR2 FQGTGA. The CDR3 nucleotides are TGTGCCAGCAGCTCTTCAGGACAGGGAGAAAGGCAGTTCTTC. This encodes CASSSSGQGERQFF.

In this sample, this clone turned up a few times. The chain employs TRBV6-5 and TRBJ1-1, with TRBD1 identical over 7 bases. The length of the CDR3 is 14 residues. The ends lost 6 bases at V and 2 bases at J; junction bases unmatched: 6. The germline V gene encodes CDR1 MNHEY and CDR2 SVGAGI. CDR3 DNA sequence: TGTGCCAGCAGCGGTAGGGACAGAAACACTGAAGCTTTCTTT. Protein product: CASSGRDRNTEAFF.

This sequence joins TRBV28 and TRBJ2-7, with 7 bases lining up with TRBD1. From germline, CDR1 is MDHEN and CDR2 SYDVKM. With 4 bases clipped from V and 2 bases from J, the junction kept 2 bases outside the gene matches. CDR3 size: 13 residues. The CDR3 protein is CASSSDRAYEQYF. In DNA form, the CDR3 reads TGTGCCAGCAGTTCCGACAGGGCCTACGAGCAGTACTTC.

DNA of the CDR3: TGCGCCAGCAGTTCGGTCGCCGGGACAGCATCTAACTATGGCTACACCTTC. Its protein is CASSSVAGTASNYGYTF. The gene calls are TRBV4-3 and TRBJ1-2; TRBD1 agrees at 7 bases. CDR1 and CDR2 from the germline V gene are LGHNA and YSLEER. V lost 6 bases, J lost 0 bases, and 13 bases stayed unmatched. The CDR3 sequence is 17 residues long.

This rearrangement joins TRBV5-1 to TRBJ2-7, with 10 bases that match TRBD2. This CDR3 comprises 16 residues. The V gene's germline CDR1 is SGHRS and CDR2 YFSETQ. Trimming cost V 4 bases and J 3 bases; bases outside gene matches: 10. In DNA form, the CDR3 reads TGCGCCAGCAGCCCAAGCGGGGGGGCTAGGGTCTACGAGCAGTACTTC. Its translation: CASSPSGGARVYEQYF. The whole variable domain, filled in from reference TRBV5-1 and TRBJ2-7, reads KAGVTQTPRYLIKTRGQQVTLSCSPISGHRSVSWYQQTPGQGLQFLFEYFSETQRNKGNFPGRFSGRQFSNSRSEMNVSTLELGDSALYLCASSPSGGARVYEQYFGPGTRLTVT.

The chain links TRBV30 to TRBJ2-5; 7 bases agree with TRBD2. V was clipped by 0 bases and J by 1 base; unmatched bases: 2. CDR1 and CDR2 (germline): GTSNPN, SVGIG (reference sequence). This CDR3 has 14 amino acids. CDR3 loop: CAWSVRGGQETQYF. The CDR3 region has the DNA TGTGCCTGGAGTGTACGCGGGGGCCAAGAGACCCAGTACTTC. The full variable domain, rest sourced from reference TRBV30 and TRBJ2-5, is SQTIHQWPATLVQPVGSPLSLECTVEGTSNPNLYWYRQAAGRGLQLLFYSVGIGQISSEVPQNLSASRPQDRQFILSSKKLLLSDSGFYLCAWSVRGGQETQYFGPGTRLLVL.

This chain uses TRBV5-4 with TRBJ2-5; TRBD1 matches 7 bases. V lost 0 bases, J lost 3 bases, and 5 bases stayed unmatched. Germline CDR1 SGHNT, CDR2 YYREEE (reference sequence). This CDR3 has 15 amino acids. CDR3 region: CASSLVGRGKETQYF. CDR3 in DNA: TGTGCCAGCAGCTTGGTCGGCAGGGGGAAAGAGACCCAGTACTTC.

The chain recombines TRBV6-6 with TRBJ2-7; D remains unclear. The V end lost 5 bases, the J end lost 5 bases, and 13 bases lay between the germline ends. This CDR3 has 13 residues. Germline V gives CDR1 MNHNY, CDR2 SVGAGI (reference sequence). The CDR3: CASSRWAVDEQYF. DNA of the CDR3: TGTGCCAGCAGTCGATGGGCCGTTGACGAGCAGTACTTC.

The chain recombines TRBV27 with TRBJ2-7; 8 bases map to TRBD1. Trimming at V came to 3 bases and at J to 4 bases, leaving 5 bases not matched to a gene. The CDR3 extends over 14 amino acids. Per germline, CDR1 MNHEY and CDR2 SMNVEV (reference sequence). This CDR3 is CASSFGQGWYEQYF. The CDR3 nucleotides read TGTGCCAGCAGTTTCGGACAGGGATGGTACGAGCAGTACTTC.

This clone appeared a single time. The chain carries TRBV28 and TRBJ2-2; D may be TRBD1 (5 bases). V dropped 6 bases and J dropped 3 bases, with 8 bases sitting between them. Germline CDR1 reads MDHEN; CDR2 reads SYDVKM. The CDR3 has 13 amino acids. CDR3 nucleotides: TGTGCCAGCAGCAGGGTTGACACCGGGGAGCTGTTTTTT. Translation: CASSRVDTGELFF.

This rearrangement joins TRBV4-1 to TRBJ1-1; possible D gene TRBD1, 6 bases. This CDR3 is built from 15 residues. Trimming removed 4 bases from V and 5 bases from J, with 17 bases in between. Germline CDR1 MGHRA, CDR2 YSYEKL. The CDR3 bases are TGCGCCAGCAGCCTATCACAACAGGGTTGGACTGAAGCTTTCTTT. Its protein product is CASSLSQQGWTEAFF.

The CDR3 loop reads CSVGGHDADTQYF. For the CDR3, the DNA is TGCAGCGTTGGGGGACACGATGCAGATACGCAGTATTTT. The J gene is TRBJ2-3, the V gene TRBV29-1; the D gene is possibly TRBD1 (6 bases). Germline V gene lookup returns CDR1 SQVTM and CDR2 ANQGSEA. Deletions cut 4 bases from V and 4 bases from J, with 12 bases between. The CDR3 contains 13 residues.

The J gene is TRBJ1-1, the V gene TRBV28, with 12 bases lining up with TRBD1. Germline CDR1 and CDR2: MDHEN and SYDVKM. J was trimmed by 4 bases and V by 8 bases; bases with no gene match: 11. CDR3 length: 16 amino acids. CDR3 amino acids: CASRRGDRGRTTEAFF. In DNA form, the CDR3 reads TGTGCCAGCCGCAGAGGGGACAGGGGGCGCACCACTGAAGCTTTCTTT.

The V gene is TRBV19, the J gene TRBJ2-1; tentatively, D is TRBD1 (5 bases). The V and J ends lost 8 bases and 5 bases respectively, with 10 bases between them. CDR1 is LNHDA and CDR2 is SQIVND in the germline V gene (reference sequence). This CDR3 region has 12 residues. CDR3 DNA: TGTGCCAGTCAGGGATACCACAATGAGCAGTTCTTC. It specifies CASQGYHNEQFF.

V gene TRBV12-2 combines with J gene TRBJ1-3; no DNA check was done on the table's D call, TRBD1. TRBV12-2 is a pseudogene locus. The CDR3 has 15 residues. The CDR3 DNA follows: TGTGCAAGTCGCTTAACAGGGTTCTCTGGAAACACCATATATTTT. This translates into CASRLTGFSGNTIYF.

J is TRBJ2-7 and V is TRBV21-1; no DNA check was done on the table's D call, TRBD1. TRBV21-1 is tagged as a pseudogene. This CDR3 is 15 amino acids long. The CDR3 DNA reads TGTGCCAGCAGCAAAGGCACAGGGGATTACTACGAGCAGTACTTC. Encoded protein: CASSKGTGDYYEQYF.

The rearrangement joins TRBV27 to TRBJ1-1; 7 bases match TRBD1. The CDR3 extends over 14 amino acids. Germline CDR1 MNHEY, CDR2 SMNVEV (reference sequence). V trimming: 5 bases; J trimming: 3 bases; junction bases outside the gene matches: 6. CDR3 region: CASSRGDRYTEAFF. The CDR3 DNA is TGTGCCAGCAGTAGAGGGGACAGATACACTGAAGCTTTCTTT.

V and J are TRBV24-1 and TRBJ2-1, with 8 bases lining up with TRBD2. The germline V gene encodes CDR1 KGHDR and CDR2 SFDVKD. The CDR3 runs to 18 residues. The J segment lost 0 bases and the V segment lost 7 bases, leaving 13 bases of the junction unmatched. The CDR3 nucleotides are TGTGCCACCAGGATCCCCCCCATTAGCGGGGCCTCCTACAATGAGCAGTTCTTC. Its protein is CATRIPPISGASYNEQFF.

The V call is TRBV21-1, the J call TRBJ2-5; no check of the table's D call, TRBD2, against the DNA was made. TRBV21-1 is designated a pseudogene. The CDR3 is 10 residues long. This CDR3 is CASILETQYF. For the CDR3, the DNA is TGTGCCAGCATTCTAGAGACCCAGTACTTC.

The genes are TRBV6-1 and TRBJ2-7; 13 positions agree with TRBD2. After removal of 4 bases from V and 4 bases from J, the junction contained 10 bases not matched to a gene. Germline assignment: CDR1 MNHNS and CDR2 SASEGT. The CDR3 is 17 residues long. The chain's CDR3 is CASSGPGLAGRLYEQYF. The CDR3 nucleotides read TGTGCCAGCAGTGGACCGGGACTAGCGGGGAGGCTTTACGAGCAGTACTTC.

This clone has only one observation. The rearrangement uses TRBV7-2 and TRBJ1-2; tentatively, D is TRBD1 (6 bases). Deletions cut 5 bases from V and 2 bases from J, with 12 bases between. CDR3 length: 14 amino acids. Germline V gene sequence: CDR1 SGHTA, CDR2 FQGNSA. CDR3 sequence (DNA): TGTGCCAGCAGCATGAACAGGGTAAACTATGGCTACACCTTC. Its protein product is CASSMNRVNYGYTF.

The chain recombines TRBV3-1 (or the pseudogene TRBV3-2) with TRBJ2-5, with 10 positions matching TRBD2. The V gene's germline CDR1 is LGHDT and CDR2 YNNKEL (reference sequence). The CDR3 has 15 amino acids. Unmatched junction bases numbered 6, after V lost 4 bases and J lost 4 bases. The CDR3 DNA reads TGTGCCAGCAGCCGAAGCGGGGGGGCCAGAGAGACCCAGTACTTC. This gives the protein CASSRSGGARETQYF.

The chain couples TRBV6-6 to TRBJ1-5, with a weak D call TRBD1 (5 bases). CDR1 is MNHNY and CDR2 is SVGAGI in the germline V gene (reference sequence). The CDR3 runs to 15 residues. V dropped 6 bases and J dropped 1 base, with 13 bases sitting between them. DNA of the CDR3: TGTGCCAGCAGCCGCGGGGGGGTCAGCAATCAGCCCCAGCATTTT. Encoded protein: CASSRGGVSNQPQHF.

The rearrangement joins TRBV5-6 to TRBJ1-1; tentative D call: TRBD1 (5 bases). The ends were cut back, 5 bases at V and 5 bases at J, with 13 bases in the middle. The CDR3 is made up of 13 amino acids. Germline V gene data show CDR1 as SGHDT and CDR2 as YYEEEE. For the CDR3, the DNA is TGTGCCAGCAGGGCGACAGTGGGGACTGAAGCTTTCTTT. Its translation: CASRATVGTEAFF.

The chain links TRBV11-2 to TRBJ2-3; TRBD2 matches 15 bases. This CDR3 is 19 amino acids long. From germline, CDR1 is SGHAT and CDR2 FQNNGV. Unmatched junction bases numbered 8, after V lost 4 bases and J lost 0 bases. This chain's CDR3 is CASSWGTSGGRASTDTQYF. The CDR3 region has the DNA TGTGCCAGCAGCTGGGGGACTAGCGGGGGGCGGGCCAGCACAGATACGCAGTATTTT.

This chain joins TRBV28 and TRBJ1-1; 7 bases are shared with TRBD1. The V gene's germline CDR1 is MDHEN and CDR2 SYDVKM. Trimming at V came to 9 bases and at J to 1 base, leaving 8 bases not matched to a gene. The CDR3 totals 14 residues. The CDR3 nucleotides are TGTGCCAGTTACTCGACAGGGACGAACACTGAAGCTTTCTTT. Translating gives CASYSTGTNTEAFF.